This T cell receptor beta chain was obtained from a study of cytomegalovirus exposure and HLA in healthy donors. This PCR relied on a set of 60 Vbeta primers and 13 Jbeta primers. Some clones are missing from TCRdb's copy, which holds only in-frame ones; the method was immunoSEQ multiplex PCR. The repertoire includes 150,000 to 200,000 clones, more than 65% of them detected once, and approximately 6% sits in the top ten. As for this clone: Its antigen is currently unknown.

The CDR3 has 14 amino acids. The germline CDR1 and CDR2 sequences are MNHEY and SVGAGI. Trimming took 4 bases from V and 9 from J, leaving 18 bases between them. Study findings and constraints: Immune exposure was documented only through CMV serostatus. An Asian-associated ancestry cluster reportedly showed fewer N-insertions than the approximately 660-donor mean in a later analysis. TCR beta V- and J-gene trimming, according to a later analysis, was linked to a missense DCLRE1C variant.

The sequenced material came from PBMCs. This chain links TRBV6-5 with TRBJ2-5; a possible D gene is TRBD1 (6 bases). The TCR originated in a young woman in good health and CMV-seropositive. CDR3 in amino acids: CASSFGTSWSAQYF. CDR3 bases: TGTGCCAGCAGTTTCGGGACATCCTGGTCGGCCCAGTACTTC.